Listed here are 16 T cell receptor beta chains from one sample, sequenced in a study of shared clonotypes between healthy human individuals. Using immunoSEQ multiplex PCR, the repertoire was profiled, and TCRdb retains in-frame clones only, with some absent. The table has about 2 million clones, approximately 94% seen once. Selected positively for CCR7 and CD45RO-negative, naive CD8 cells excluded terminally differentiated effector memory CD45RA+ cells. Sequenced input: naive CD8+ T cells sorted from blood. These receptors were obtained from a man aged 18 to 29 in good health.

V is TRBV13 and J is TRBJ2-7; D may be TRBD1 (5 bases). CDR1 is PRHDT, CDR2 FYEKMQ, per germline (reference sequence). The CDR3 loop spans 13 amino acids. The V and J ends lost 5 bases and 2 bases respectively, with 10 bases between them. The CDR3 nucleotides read TGTGCCAGCAGCCCACCGGACACCTACGAGCAGTACTTC. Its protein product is CASSPPDTYEQYF.

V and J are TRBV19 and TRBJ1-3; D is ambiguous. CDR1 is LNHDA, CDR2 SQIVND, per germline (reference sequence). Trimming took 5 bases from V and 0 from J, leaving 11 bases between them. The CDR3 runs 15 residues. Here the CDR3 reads CASSRQVPSGNTIYF. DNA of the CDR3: TGTGCCAGTAGTCGCCAGGTTCCCTCTGGAAACACCATATATTTT. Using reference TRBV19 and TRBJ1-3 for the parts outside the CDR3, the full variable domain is DGGITQSPKYLFRKEGQNVTLSCEQNLNHDAMYWYRQDPGQGLRLIYYSQIVNDFQKGDIAEGYSVSREKKESFPLTVTSAQKNPTAFYLCASSRQVPSGNTIYFGEGSWLTVV.

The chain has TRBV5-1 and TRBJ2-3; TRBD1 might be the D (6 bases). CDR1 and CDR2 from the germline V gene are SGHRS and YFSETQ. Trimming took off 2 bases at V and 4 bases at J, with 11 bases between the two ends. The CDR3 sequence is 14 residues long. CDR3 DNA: TGCGCCAGCAGCTTCGAAGGGGGTCCAGATACGCAGTATTTT. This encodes CASSFEGGPDTQYF.

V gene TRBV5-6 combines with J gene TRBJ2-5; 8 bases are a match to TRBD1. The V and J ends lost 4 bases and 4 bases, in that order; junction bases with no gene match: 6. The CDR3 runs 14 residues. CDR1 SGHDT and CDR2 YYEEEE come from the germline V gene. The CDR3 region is CASSEGQDLETQYF. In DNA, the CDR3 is TGTGCCAGCAGCGAGGGACAGGACTTAGAGACCCAGTACTTC. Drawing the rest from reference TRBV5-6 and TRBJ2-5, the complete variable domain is DAGVTQSPTHLIKTRGQQVTLRCSPKSGHDTVSWYQQALGQGPQFIFQYYEEEERQRGNFPDRFSGHQFPNYSSELNVNALLLGDSALYLCASSEGQDLETQYFGPGTRLLVL.

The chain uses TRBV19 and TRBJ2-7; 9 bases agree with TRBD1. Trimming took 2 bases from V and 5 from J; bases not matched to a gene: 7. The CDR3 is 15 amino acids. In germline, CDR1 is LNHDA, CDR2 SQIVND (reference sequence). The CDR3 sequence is CASSIIAGQGNEQYF. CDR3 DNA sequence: TGTGCCAGTAGTATAATCGCGGGACAGGGCAACGAGCAGTACTTC.

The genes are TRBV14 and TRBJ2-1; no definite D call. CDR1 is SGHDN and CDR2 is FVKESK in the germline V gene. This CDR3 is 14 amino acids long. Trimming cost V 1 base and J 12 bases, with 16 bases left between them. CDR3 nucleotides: TGTGCCAGCAGCCAAGCCCCCTCGGGCCCGGGGCAGTTCTTC. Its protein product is CASSQAPSGPGQFF.

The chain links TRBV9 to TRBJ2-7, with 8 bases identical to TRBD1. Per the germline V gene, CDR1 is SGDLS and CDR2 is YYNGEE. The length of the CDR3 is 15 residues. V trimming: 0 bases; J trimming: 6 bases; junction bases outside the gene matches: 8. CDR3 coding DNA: TGTGCCAGCAGCGTAGGTCCGGCACAGGGGGGCGAGCAGTACTTC. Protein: CASSVGPAQGGEQYF.

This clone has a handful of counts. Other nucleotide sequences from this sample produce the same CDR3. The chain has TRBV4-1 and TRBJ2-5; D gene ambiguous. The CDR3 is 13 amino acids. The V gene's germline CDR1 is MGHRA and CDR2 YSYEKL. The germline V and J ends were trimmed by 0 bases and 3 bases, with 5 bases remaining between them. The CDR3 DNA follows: TGCGCCAGCAGCCAAGACGATGAAGAGACCCAGTACTTC. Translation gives CASSQDDEETQYF.

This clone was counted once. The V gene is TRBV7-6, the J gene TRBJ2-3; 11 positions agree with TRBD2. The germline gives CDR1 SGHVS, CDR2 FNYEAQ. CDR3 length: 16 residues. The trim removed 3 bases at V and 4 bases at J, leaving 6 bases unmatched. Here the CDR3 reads CASSLVPGLAADTQYF. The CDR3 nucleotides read TGTGCCAGCAGCTTGGTACCGGGACTAGCGGCAGATACGCAGTATTTT.

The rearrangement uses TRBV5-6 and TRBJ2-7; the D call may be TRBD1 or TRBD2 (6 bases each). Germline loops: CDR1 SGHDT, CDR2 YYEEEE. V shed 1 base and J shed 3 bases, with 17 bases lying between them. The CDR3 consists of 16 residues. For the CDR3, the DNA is TGTGCCAGCAGCTTGATCATGTCAGGGGAGGACTACGAGCAGTACTTC. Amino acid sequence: CASSLIMSGEDYEQYF.

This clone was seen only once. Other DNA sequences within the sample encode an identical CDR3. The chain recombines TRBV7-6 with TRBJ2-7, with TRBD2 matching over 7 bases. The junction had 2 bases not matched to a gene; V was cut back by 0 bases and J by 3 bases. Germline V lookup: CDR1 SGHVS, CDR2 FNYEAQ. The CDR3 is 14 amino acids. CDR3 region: CASSLASGGYEQYF. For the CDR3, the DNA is TGTGCCAGCAGCTTAGCCTCGGGGGGCTACGAGCAGTACTTC.

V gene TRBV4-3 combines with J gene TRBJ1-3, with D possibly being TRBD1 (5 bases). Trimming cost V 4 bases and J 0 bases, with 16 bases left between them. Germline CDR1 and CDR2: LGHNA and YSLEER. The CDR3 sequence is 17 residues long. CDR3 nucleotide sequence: TGCGCCAGCAGCCCAAACTACGACGGACACTCTGGAAACACCATATATTTT. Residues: CASSPNYDGHSGNTIYF.

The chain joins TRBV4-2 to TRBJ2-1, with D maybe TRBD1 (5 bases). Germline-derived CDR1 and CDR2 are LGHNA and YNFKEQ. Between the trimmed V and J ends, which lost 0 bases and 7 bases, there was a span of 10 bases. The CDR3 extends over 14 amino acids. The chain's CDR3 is CASSQDEGENEQFF. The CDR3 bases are TGTGCCAGCAGCCAAGATGAAGGGGAAAATGAGCAGTTCTTC.

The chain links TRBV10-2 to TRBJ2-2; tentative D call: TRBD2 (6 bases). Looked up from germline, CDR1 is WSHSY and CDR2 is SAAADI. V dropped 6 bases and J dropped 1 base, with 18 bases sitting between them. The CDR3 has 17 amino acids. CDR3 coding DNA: TGCGCCAGCAGAGTAGGTTTGGGGGGACTGAACACCGGGGAGCTGTTTTTT. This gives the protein CASRVGLGGLNTGELFF.

CDR3 in DNA: TGTGCCTGGAGCGCCAACAGGGACACTGAAGCTTTCTTT. It codes for CAWSANRDTEAFF. The genes are TRBV30 and TRBJ1-1, with TRBD1 as a possible D gene (6 bases). The germline V gene has CDR1 GTSNPN and CDR2 SVGIG (reference sequence). V was pared by 3 bases and J by 3 bases, with 11 bases between. This CDR3 is 13 amino acids long.

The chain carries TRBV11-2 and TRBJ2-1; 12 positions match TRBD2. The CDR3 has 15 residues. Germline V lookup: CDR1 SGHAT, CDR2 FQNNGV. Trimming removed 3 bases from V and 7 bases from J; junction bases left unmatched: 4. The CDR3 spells CASSFLAGGVNEQFF. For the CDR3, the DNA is TGTGCCAGCAGCTTCCTAGCGGGGGGGGTAAATGAGCAGTTCTTC.